This TCR beta chain emerged from a study of blood T cell repertoires in COVID-19. About the research overall: The samples span acute and convalescent COVID-19 from the United States, Italy and Spain.

Germline CDR1 LNHDA, CDR2 SQIVND (reference sequence). Trimming left V 0 bases short and J 1 base short, with 6 bases between. CDR3 length: 14 amino acids. The table came from immunoSEQ multiplex PCR; TCRdb's copy has only in-frame clones and leaves some out. This table has some 250,000 clones, around nine tenths appearing once. The V and J genes are TRBV19 and TRBJ1-1; the D is unclear. The material sequenced was peripheral blood. This TCR came from a woman aged 70-85 years with active or convalescent COVID-19. This chain's CDR3 is CASSIDISNTEAFF. CDR3 DNA sequence: TGTGCCAGTAGTATAGATATTTCGAACACTGAAGCTTTCTTT.